This TCR beta chain was identified in a study of blood T cell repertoires in COVID-19. Trimming took 3 bases from V and 9 from J, leaving 18 bases between them. This CDR3 has 15 residues. Germline values: CDR1 SGHVS, CDR2 FQNEAQ. How the authors handled the data: Amplification of reference gene primers was used by the study to estimate nucleated cell counts. Sequencing was performed with immunoSEQ multiplex PCR; in TCRdb, only in-frame clones are kept and a portion is missing. The D gene and trimming were derived from the DNA, and the V and J assignments and clone size from that table. There are some 110,000 clones in the sample; approximately 89% occur only once, and approximately 3% lies in the top ten.

Material: peripheral blood. The TCR was taken from a woman of 80 years or more with COVID-19, enrolled during active disease. The chain carries TRBV7-8 and TRBJ1-3; D ambiguous. For the CDR3, the DNA is TGTGCCAGCAGCTTGAGTGGAGGCGAGGTCCTCACCATATATTTT. This encodes CASSLSGGEVLTIYF.